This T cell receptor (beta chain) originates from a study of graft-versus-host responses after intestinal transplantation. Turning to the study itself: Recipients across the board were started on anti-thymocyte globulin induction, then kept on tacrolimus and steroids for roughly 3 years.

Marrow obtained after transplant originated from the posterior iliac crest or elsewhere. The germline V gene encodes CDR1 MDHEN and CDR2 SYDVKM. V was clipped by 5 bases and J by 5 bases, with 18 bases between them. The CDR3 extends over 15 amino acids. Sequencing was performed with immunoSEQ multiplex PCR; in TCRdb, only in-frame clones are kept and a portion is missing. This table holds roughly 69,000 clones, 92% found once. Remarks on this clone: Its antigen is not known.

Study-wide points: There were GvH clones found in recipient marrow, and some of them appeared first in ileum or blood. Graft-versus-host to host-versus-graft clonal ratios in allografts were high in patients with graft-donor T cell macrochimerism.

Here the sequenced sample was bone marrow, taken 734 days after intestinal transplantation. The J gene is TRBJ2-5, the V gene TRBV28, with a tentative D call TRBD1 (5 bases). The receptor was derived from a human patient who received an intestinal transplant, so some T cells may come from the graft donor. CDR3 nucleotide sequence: TGTGCCAGCAGTGCTCCTTTCGACAGAGCCGAGACCCAGTACTTC. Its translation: CASSAPFDRAETQYF.